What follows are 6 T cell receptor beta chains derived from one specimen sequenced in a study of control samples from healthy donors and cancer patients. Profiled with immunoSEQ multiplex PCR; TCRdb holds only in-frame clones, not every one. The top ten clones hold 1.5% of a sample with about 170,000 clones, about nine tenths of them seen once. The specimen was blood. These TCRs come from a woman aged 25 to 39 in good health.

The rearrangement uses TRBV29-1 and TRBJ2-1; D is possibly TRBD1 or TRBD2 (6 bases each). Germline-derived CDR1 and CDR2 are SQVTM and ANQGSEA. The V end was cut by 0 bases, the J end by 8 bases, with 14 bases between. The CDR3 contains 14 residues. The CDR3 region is CSVEDRGTRDEQFF. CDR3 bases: TGCAGCGTTGAAGATCGGGGGACAAGAGATGAGCAGTTCTTC.

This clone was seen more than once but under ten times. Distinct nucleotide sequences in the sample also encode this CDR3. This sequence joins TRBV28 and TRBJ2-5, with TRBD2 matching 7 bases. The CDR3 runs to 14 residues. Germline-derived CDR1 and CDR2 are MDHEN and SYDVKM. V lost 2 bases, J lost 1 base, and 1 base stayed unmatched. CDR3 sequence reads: CASSLGGGQETQYF. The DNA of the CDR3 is TGTGCCAGCAGTTTAGGGGGGGGCCAAGAGACCCAGTACTTC.

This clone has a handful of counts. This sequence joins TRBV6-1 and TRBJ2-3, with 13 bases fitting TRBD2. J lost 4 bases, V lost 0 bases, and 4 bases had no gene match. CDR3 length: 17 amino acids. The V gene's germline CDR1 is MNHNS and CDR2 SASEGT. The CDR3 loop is CASSEATSGREADTQYF. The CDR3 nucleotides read TGTGCCAGCAGTGAAGCAACTAGCGGGAGGGAGGCAGATACGCAGTATTTT.

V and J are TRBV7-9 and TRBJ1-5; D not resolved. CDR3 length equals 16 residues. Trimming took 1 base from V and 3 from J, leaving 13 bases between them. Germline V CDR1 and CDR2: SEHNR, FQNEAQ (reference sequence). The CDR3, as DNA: TGTGCCAGCAGCTTAGGGGCGGGTTCGGACAATCAGCCCCAGCATTTT. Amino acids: CASSLGAGSDNQPQHF.

Here the CDR3 DNA reads TGTGCCAGCAGTTTTGGGACAGGGTTTGGCTACACCTTC. It is translated as CASSFGTGFGYTF. V is TRBV27 and J is TRBJ1-2; 9 nucleotides agree with TRBD1. The CDR3 is made up of 13 amino acids. Germline CDR1 MNHEY, CDR2 SMNVEV (reference sequence). The ends lost 3 bases at V and 7 bases at J; junction bases unmatched: 3.

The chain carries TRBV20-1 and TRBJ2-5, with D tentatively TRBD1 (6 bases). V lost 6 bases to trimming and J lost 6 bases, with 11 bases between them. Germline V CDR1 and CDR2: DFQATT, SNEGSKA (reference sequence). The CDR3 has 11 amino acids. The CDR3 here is CSAEQGQTQYF. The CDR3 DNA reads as TGCAGTGCGGAACAGGGACAGACCCAGTACTTC.